Presented here are 25 T cell receptor beta chains from one specimen sequenced in a study of cytomegalovirus exposure and HLA in healthy donors. In the PCR, 60 Vbeta and 13 Jbeta primers were used. The repertoire was sequenced with immunoSEQ multiplex PCR; TCRdb's copy has only in-frame clones and lacks some. The sample shows around 180,000 clones, roughly 80% of them seen only once. Sequenced material: PBMCs. The receptor source for this set is a woman in her 30s in good health and CMV-seropositive.

This chain joins TRBV2 and TRBJ2-1; 8 bases match TRBD2. Germline-derived CDR1 and CDR2 are SNHLY and FYNNEI. The V gene end was trimmed by 6 bases and the J gene end by 4 bases; junction bases not matched to a gene: 8. The CDR3 is 15 residues long. The CDR3 spells CASSRTSLGYNEQFF. CDR3 in DNA: TGTGCCAGCAGCAGGACTAGCCTAGGGTACAATGAGCAGTTCTTC. The whole variable domain, filled in from reference TRBV2 and TRBJ2-1, reads EPEVTQTPSHQVTQMGQEVILRCVPISNHLYFYWYRQILGQKVEFLVSFYNNEISEKSEIFDDQFSVERPDGSNFTLKIRSTKLEDSAMYFCASSRTSLGYNEQFFGPGTRLTVL.

This chain links TRBV5-8 with TRBJ1-2, with TRBD1 as a possible D gene (5 bases). Germline CDR1 SGHTS, CDR2 YDEGEE. The CDR3 has 13 amino acids. Trimming cost V 2 bases and J 6 bases, with 11 bases left between them. Written as DNA, the CDR3 is TGTGCCAGCAGCTTAACCAGGGTCGATGGCTACACCTTC. It yields the protein CASSLTRVDGYTF.

This clone was observed a few times. The genes are TRBV18 and TRBJ2-1; 10 nucleotides agree with TRBD2. Germline V gene lookup returns CDR1 KGHSH and CDR2 LQKENI. This CDR3 is 15 amino acids long. The V segment lost 3 bases and the J segment 7 bases; nucleotides outside the gene matches: 6. The CDR3 region has the DNA TGTGCCAGCTCACCCCTAGCGGGGGCTGGGAATGAGCAGTTCTTC. The encoded protein is CASSPLAGAGNEQFF.

CDR3 sequence (DNA): TGTGCCAGCAGTTACTCGCGGGGGGGCCAAGAGACCCAGTACTTC. This encodes CASSYSRGGQETQYF. The genes are TRBV6-5 and TRBJ2-5; 9 bases are shared with TRBD2. CDR1 and CDR2 from the germline V gene are MNHEY and SVGAGI. J lost 1 base, V lost 0 bases, and 0 bases had no gene match. This CDR3 region has 15 residues.

This clone was observed a single time. The chain is built from TRBV5-4 and TRBJ1-2; 8 bases map to TRBD1. V lost 5 bases to trimming and J lost 4 bases; unmatched junction nucleotides: 13. The CDR3 spans 16 residues. The germline gives CDR1 SGHNT, CDR2 YYREEE (reference sequence). In DNA form, the CDR3 reads TGTGCCAGCAGTGGGACAGGAGGGCCCGAGGGCTATGGCTACACCTTC. It encodes CASSGTGGPEGYGYTF.

The chain carries TRBV6-1 and TRBJ2-3, with TRBD2 matching 7 bases. In germline, CDR1 is MNHNS, CDR2 SASEGT. The CDR3 extends over 14 amino acids. Unmatched junction bases numbered 8, after V lost 9 bases and J lost 2 bases. CDR3 region: CARGEGPYTDTQYF. CDR3 coding DNA: TGTGCCAGGGGGGAGGGCCCCTACACAGATACGCAGTATTTT.

The chain employs TRBV4-3 and TRBJ1-6, with TRBD1 matching 8 bases. CDR3 length: 15 amino acids. Germline V gene data show CDR1 as LGHNA and CDR2 as YSLEER. J gave up 8 bases and V 4 bases, and 7 bases lay outside the gene matches. CDR3 nucleotide sequence: TGCGCCAGCAGCCCCCGGACAGGGACGGATTCACCCCTCCACTTT. The encoded protein is CASSPRTGTDSPLHF.

The V gene is TRBV11-2, the J gene TRBJ2-2; possibly TRBD2 for D (5 bases). Germline lookup yields CDR1 SGHAT and CDR2 FQNNGV. Trimming removed 5 bases at V and 4 bases at J, with 17 bases between. The CDR3 contains 16 residues. The CDR3 DNA reads as TGTGCCAGCAGCCCGATGAGGCGGGCTTCCACCGGGGAGCTGTTTTTT. Protein sequence: CASSPMRRASTGELFF.

The table lists this clone with a count of one. This chain uses TRBV10-1 with TRBJ2-7; 8 nucleotides agree with TRBD1. V was pared by 6 bases and J by 6 bases, with 7 bases of the junction left unmatched. The CDR3 contains 13 residues. Germline CDR1 is WNHNN and CDR2 is SYGVQD (reference sequence). The CDR3 DNA reads TGCGCCAGCAGCCCTGACAGGGGTGGCGAGCAGTACTTC. Translated: CASSPDRGGEQYF.

The gene calls are TRBV28 and TRBJ2-5, with 14 bases matching TRBD2. Germline loops: CDR1 MDHEN, CDR2 SYDVKM. J was trimmed by 3 bases and V by 4 bases; bases with no gene match: 13. The CDR3 has 19 residues. The CDR3 sequence: CASSSYGTSGRVFKETQYF. CDR3 in DNA: TGTGCCAGCAGTTCATACGGGACTAGCGGGAGAGTATTTAAAGAGACCCAGTACTTC.

This clone was picked up one time. The V call is TRBV10-2, the J call TRBJ1-1, with D maybe TRBD1 (5 bases). With 6 bases removed from V and 2 bases from J, the gap between germline ends came to 13 bases. The CDR3 totals 14 residues. Per the germline V gene, CDR1 is WSHSY and CDR2 is SAAADI. CDR3 nucleotide sequence: TGCGCCAGCAGCGTTACCACAGGCAACACTGAAGCTTTCTTT. Translating it yields CASSVTTGNTEAFF.

The chain uses TRBV19 and TRBJ2-1, with 7 nucleotides matching TRBD1. The CDR3 sequence is 15 residues long. CDR1 is LNHDA, CDR2 SQIVND, per germline (reference sequence). V gave up 0 bases and J gave up 5 bases; unmatched junction bases: 4. CDR3 sequence: CASSIEGTANNEQFF. The CDR3 bases are TGTGCCAGTAGTATAGAAGGGACAGCCAACAATGAGCAGTTCTTC.

V is TRBV28 and J is TRBJ1-2; D possibly corresponds to TRBD1 (5 bases). Germline CDR1 and CDR2: MDHEN and SYDVKM. The CDR3 length is 14 residues. V was clipped by 4 bases and J by 7 bases, with 16 bases between them. The CDR3 sequence: CASSSPGRQRGYTF. The CDR3 nucleotides are TGTGCCAGCAGTTCACCCGGGAGACAGCGTGGCTACACCTTC.

V is TRBV7-8 and J is TRBJ2-3; 12 nucleotides align to TRBD2. Germline loops: CDR1 SGHVS, CDR2 FQNEAQ. The length of the CDR3 is 12 residues. The trim removed 4 bases at V and 11 bases at J, leaving 1 base unmatched. The CDR3 protein is CASSSGLAGQYF. The CDR3 DNA reads as TGTGCCAGCAGCTCGGGACTAGCGGGGCAGTATTTT. The full variable domain, with the rest looked up from reference TRBV7-8 and TRBJ2-3, is GAGVSQSPRYKVAKRGQDVALRCDPISGHVSLFWYQQALGQGPEFLTYFQNEAQLDKSGLPSDRFFAERPEGSVSTLKIQRTQQEDSAVYLCASSSGLAGQYFGPGTRLTVL.

This chain connects TRBV2 to TRBJ2-1; the D gene is possibly TRBD1 (6 bases). Trimming took off 6 bases at V and 9 bases at J, with 18 bases between the two ends. This CDR3 has 14 amino acids. CDR1 is SNHLY, CDR2 FYNNEI, per germline. This CDR3 reads CASRDRLISAEQFF. As DNA, the CDR3 is TGTGCCAGCAGAGACAGGTTGATTAGCGCTGAGCAGTTCTTC.

The V gene is TRBV5-1, the J gene TRBJ2-5; 11 positions match TRBD2. Judging by the DNA end, TRBJ2-7 fits better; the J call may be wrong. Germline V lookup: CDR1 SGHRS, CDR2 YFSETQ. The CDR3 runs 14 residues. The CDR3, as DNA: TGCGCCAGCAGCCTAGCGGGAGGTACCTACGAGCAGTACTTC. It encodes CASSLAGGTYEQYF.

V is TRBV9 and J is TRBJ2-1; 14 bases fit TRBD2. The CDR3 totals 15 residues. Germline V gene sequence: CDR1 SGDLS, CDR2 YYNGEE. J lost 9 bases, V lost 4 bases, and 6 bases had no gene match. The DNA of the CDR3 is TGTGCCAGCAGCTTGACTAGCGGGAGGGCCAGTGAGCAGTTCTTC. Translating it yields CASSLTSGRASEQFF.

This clone was picked up a small number of times. The genes are TRBV7-9 and TRBJ1-4, with TRBD1 matching over 9 bases. This CDR3 has 15 residues. V lost 5 bases, J lost 5 bases, and 6 bases stayed unmatched. CDR1 and CDR2 (germline): SEHNR, FQNEAQ (reference sequence). The CDR3 region is CASSQGTGRNEKLFF. DNA of the CDR3: TGTGCCAGCAGCCAAGGGACAGGGAGGAATGAAAAACTGTTTTTT.

Here the CDR3 reads CASSVSQMNSPLHF. The CDR3 DNA reads TGTGCCAGCAGCGTTTCACAGATGAATTCACCCCTCCACTTT. This chain connects TRBV9 to TRBJ1-6, with D uncertain. Germline-derived CDR1 and CDR2 are SGDLS and YYNGEE. The CDR3 totals 14 residues. Trimming removed 2 bases from V and 7 bases from J, with 10 bases in between.

The gene calls are TRBV4-3 and TRBJ1-2; perhaps TRBD1 as D (5 bases). Looked up from germline, CDR1 is LGHNA and CDR2 is YSLEER. This CDR3 has 14 residues. Between the trimmed V and J ends, which lost 3 bases and 8 bases, there was a span of 16 bases. Written as DNA, the CDR3 is TGCGCCAGCAGCCAGGGGACTCAATCCTCCGGCTACACCTTC. Amino acid sequence: CASSQGTQSSGYTF.

This clone was picked up a small number of times. The rearrangement links TRBV7-2 to TRBJ1-5; the D gene is possibly TRBD1 (6 bases). CDR3 length equals 15 residues. V lost 3 bases, J lost 1 base, and 10 bases lay in between. Germline V gene sequence: CDR1 SGHTA, CDR2 FQGNSA. The DNA for the CDR3 is TGTGCCAGCAGCTTTCAAGACAGGAGCAATCAGCCCCAGCATTTT. As protein: CASSFQDRSNQPQHF.

The rearrangement joins TRBV5-1 to TRBJ2-7; D remains ambiguous. Germline values: CDR1 SGHRS, CDR2 YFSETQ. V shed 0 bases and J shed 6 bases, with 16 bases lying between them. The CDR3 has 15 residues. CDR3 bases: TGCGCCAGCAGCTTGGATGCAGGTGCCCCGAGCGAGCAGTACTTC. Amino acids: CASSLDAGAPSEQYF.

This chain links TRBV19 with TRBJ1-1, with D possibly TRBD1 on 5 matching bases. The germline CDR1 and CDR2 sequences are LNHDA and SQIVND (reference sequence). Trimming removed 3 bases from V and 3 bases from J, with 20 bases in between. The CDR3 spans 17 residues. Here the CDR3 reads CASSMLGIAGEDTEAFF. The CDR3 DNA reads as TGTGCCAGTAGTATGCTTGGTATTGCGGGGGAGGACACTGAAGCTTTCTTT.

The chain combines TRBV28 with TRBJ1-4; D unresolved. The CDR3 has 13 residues. Trimming took off 3 bases at V and 7 bases at J, with 9 bases between the two ends. CDR1 and CDR2 from the germline V gene are MDHEN and SYDVKM. CDR3 region: CASSLQAAEKLFF. Written as DNA, the CDR3 is TGTGCCAGCAGTTTGCAGGCCGCTGAAAAACTGTTTTTT.

The table lists this clone with a few counts. This rearrangement joins TRBV7-9 to TRBJ2-1, with TRBD1 matching 10 bases. Trimming at V came to 5 bases and at J to 6 bases, leaving 7 bases not matched to a gene. The CDR3 is made up of 15 amino acids. Per germline, CDR1 SEHNR and CDR2 FQNEAQ (reference sequence). In DNA form, the CDR3 reads TGTGCCAGCAGCGGGACAGGGGCTAACCGCAATGAGCAGTTCTTC. Translated, it gives CASSGTGANRNEQFF.